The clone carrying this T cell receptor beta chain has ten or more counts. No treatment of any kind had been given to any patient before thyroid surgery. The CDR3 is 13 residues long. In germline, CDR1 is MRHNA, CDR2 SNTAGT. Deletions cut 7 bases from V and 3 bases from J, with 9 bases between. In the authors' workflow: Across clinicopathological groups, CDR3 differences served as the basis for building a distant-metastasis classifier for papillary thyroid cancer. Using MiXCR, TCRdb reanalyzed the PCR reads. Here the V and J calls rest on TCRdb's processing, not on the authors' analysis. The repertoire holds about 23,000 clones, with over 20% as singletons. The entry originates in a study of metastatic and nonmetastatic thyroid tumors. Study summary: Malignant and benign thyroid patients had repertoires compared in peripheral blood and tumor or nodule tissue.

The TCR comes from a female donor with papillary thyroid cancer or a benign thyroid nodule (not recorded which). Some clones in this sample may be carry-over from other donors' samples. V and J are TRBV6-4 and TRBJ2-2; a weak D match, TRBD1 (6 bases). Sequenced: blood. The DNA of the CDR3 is TGTGCCAGCACCGCAGGGGACACCGGGGAGCTGTTTTTT. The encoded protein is CASTAGDTGELFF.